Sequencing of this T cell receptor beta chain was carried out in a study of cytotoxic CD8 clonotypes in ibrutinib-treated CLL. The V gene lost 5 bases and the J gene lost 3 bases, with 11 bases spanning the gap. Germline V gene data show CDR1 as SEHNR and CDR2 as FQNEAQ (reference sequence). This CDR3 is 13 amino acids long. Generated by immunoSEQ multiplex PCR, the TCRdb table keeps only in-frame clones and is missing some. The sample lists some 100,000 clones; more than 55% were seen once. The TCR comes from a human donor with chronic lymphocytic leukemia. This rearrangement joins TRBV7-9 to TRBJ2-7; D not resolved. Sample: PBMCs, taken after 24 months of ibrutinib treatment. The DNA of the CDR3 is TGTGCCAGCAGCGCAAGGAATGACTACGAGCAGTACTTC. Residues: CASSARNDYEQYF.